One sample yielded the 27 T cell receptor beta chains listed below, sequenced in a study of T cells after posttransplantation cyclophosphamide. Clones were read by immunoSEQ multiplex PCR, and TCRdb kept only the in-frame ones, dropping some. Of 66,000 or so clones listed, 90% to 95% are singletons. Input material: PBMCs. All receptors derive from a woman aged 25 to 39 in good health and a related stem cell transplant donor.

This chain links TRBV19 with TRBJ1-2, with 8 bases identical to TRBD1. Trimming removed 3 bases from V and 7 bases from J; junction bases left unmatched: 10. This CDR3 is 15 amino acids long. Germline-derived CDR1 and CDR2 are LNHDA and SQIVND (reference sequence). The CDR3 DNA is TGTGCCAGTAGTATCTCCTCCCAGGGGGCGCGTGGCTACACCTTC. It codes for CASSISSQGARGYTF.

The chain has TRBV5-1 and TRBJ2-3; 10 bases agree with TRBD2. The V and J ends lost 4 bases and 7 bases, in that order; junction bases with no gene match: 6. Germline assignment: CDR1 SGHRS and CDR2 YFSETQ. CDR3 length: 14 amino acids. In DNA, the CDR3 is TGCGCCAGCAGCGTAGCGGGGGGCGAGAATACGCAGTATTTT. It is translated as CASSVAGGENTQYF.

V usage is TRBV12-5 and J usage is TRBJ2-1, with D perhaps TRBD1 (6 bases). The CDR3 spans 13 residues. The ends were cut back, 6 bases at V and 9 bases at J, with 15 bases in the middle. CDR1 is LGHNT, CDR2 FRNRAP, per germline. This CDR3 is CASGNLGAGEQFF. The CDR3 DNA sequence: TGTGCTAGTGGCAACTTGGGGGCTGGTGAGCAGTTCTTC.

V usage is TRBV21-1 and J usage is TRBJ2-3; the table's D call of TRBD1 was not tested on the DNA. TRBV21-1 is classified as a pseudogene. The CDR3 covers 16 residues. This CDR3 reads CASSNQGIPGTDTQYF. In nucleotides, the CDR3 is TGTGCCAGCAGCAACCAGGGTATCCCCGGCACAGATACGCAGTATTTT.

CDR3 DNA sequence: TGTGCCAGTAGTATGGCACTAGCGGGGGGAAGAGATACGCAGTATTTT. Translated: CASSMALAGGRDTQYF. The chain employs TRBV19 and TRBJ2-3; TRBD2 agrees at 12 bases. J gave up 5 bases and V 3 bases, and 6 bases lay outside the gene matches. Germline CDR1 LNHDA, CDR2 SQIVND (reference sequence). This CDR3 is 16 amino acids long.

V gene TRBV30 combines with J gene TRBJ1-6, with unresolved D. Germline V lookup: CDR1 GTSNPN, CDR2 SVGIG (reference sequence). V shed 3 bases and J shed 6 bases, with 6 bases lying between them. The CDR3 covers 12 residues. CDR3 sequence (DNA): TGTGCCTGGAGGGTAGCTAATTCACCCCTCCACTTT. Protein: CAWRVANSPLHF.

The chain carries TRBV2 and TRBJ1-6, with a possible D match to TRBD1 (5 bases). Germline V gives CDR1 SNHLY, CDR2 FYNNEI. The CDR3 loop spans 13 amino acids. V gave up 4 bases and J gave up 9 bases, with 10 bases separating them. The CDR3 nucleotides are TGTGCCAGCAGTGCCCAGGGAGGTTCACCCCTCCACTTT. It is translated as CASSAQGGSPLHF.

CDR3 DNA sequence: TGTGCCAGCAGCTTTTCTCAGGGGAACACTGAAGCTTTCTTT. It translates to CASSFSQGNTEAFF. The V call is TRBV5-4, the J call TRBJ1-1; possibly TRBD1 for D (5 bases). Germline values: CDR1 SGHNT, CDR2 YYREEE (reference sequence). This CDR3 comprises 14 residues. V lost 2 bases, J lost 1 base, and 9 bases lay in between.

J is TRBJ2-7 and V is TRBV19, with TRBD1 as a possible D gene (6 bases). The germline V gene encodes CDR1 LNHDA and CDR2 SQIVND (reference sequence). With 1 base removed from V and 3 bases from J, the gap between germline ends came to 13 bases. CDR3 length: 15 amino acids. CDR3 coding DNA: TGTGCCAGTAGTATAGCTTCGACAGGAGACTACGAGCAGTACTTC. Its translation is CASSIASTGDYEQYF. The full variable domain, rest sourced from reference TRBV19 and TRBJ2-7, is DGGITQSPKYLFRKEGQNVTLSCEQNLNHDAMYWYRQDPGQGLRLIYYSQIVNDFQKGDIAEGYSVSREKKESFPLTVTSAQKNPTAFYLCASSIASTGDYEQYFGPGTRLTVT.

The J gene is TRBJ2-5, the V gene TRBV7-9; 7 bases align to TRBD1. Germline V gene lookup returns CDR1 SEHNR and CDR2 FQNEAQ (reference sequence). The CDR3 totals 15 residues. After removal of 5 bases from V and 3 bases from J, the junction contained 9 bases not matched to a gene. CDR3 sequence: CASSRVGQPEETQYF. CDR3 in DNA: TGTGCCAGCAGCCGTGTGGGACAGCCGGAAGAGACCCAGTACTTC.

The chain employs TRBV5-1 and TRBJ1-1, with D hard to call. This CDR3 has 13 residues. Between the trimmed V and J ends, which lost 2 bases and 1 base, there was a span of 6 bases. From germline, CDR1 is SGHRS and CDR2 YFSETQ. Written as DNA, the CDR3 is TGCGCCAGCAGCTTTCCGGCGAACACTGAAGCTTTCTTT. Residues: CASSFPANTEAFF.

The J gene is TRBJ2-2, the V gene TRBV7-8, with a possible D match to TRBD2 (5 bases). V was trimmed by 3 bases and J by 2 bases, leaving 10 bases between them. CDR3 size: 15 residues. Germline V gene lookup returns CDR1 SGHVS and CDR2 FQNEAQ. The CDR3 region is CASSFRDSNTGELFF. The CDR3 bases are TGTGCCAGCAGCTTCCGGGATTCCAACACCGGGGAGCTGTTTTTT.

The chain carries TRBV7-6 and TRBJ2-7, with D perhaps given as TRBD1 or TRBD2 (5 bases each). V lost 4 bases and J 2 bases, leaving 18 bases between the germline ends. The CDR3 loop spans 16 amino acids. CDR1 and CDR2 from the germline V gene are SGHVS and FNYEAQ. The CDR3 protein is CASSSRLRDRTYEQYF. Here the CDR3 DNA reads TGTGCCAGCAGCTCCCGCCTCCGGGACCGCACCTACGAGCAGTACTTC.

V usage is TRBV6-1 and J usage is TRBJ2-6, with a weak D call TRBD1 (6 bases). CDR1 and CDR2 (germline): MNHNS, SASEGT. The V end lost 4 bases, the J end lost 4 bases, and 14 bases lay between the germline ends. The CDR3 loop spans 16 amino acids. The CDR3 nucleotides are TGTGCCAGCAGTGCAATGGGGGCGCGGGGGGCCAACGTCCTGACTTTC. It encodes CASSAMGARGANVLTF.

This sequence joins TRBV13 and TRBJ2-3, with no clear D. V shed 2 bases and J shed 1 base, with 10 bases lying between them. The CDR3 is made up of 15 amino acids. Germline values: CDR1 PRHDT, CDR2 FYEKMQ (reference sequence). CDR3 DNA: TGTGCCAGCAGCTTAATCCCGGCCGGCACAGATACGCAGTATTTT. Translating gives CASSLIPAGTDTQYF.

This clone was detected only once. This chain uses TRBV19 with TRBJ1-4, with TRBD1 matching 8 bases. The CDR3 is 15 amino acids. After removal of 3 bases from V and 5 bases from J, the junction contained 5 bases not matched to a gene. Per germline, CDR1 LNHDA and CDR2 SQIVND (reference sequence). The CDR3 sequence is CASSIRTGQNEKLFF. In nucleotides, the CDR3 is TGTGCCAGTAGTATCCGGACAGGGCAAAATGAAAAACTGTTTTTT.

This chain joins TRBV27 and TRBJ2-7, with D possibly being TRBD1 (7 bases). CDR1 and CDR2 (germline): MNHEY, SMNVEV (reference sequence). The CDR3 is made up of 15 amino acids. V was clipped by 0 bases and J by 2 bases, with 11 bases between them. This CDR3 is CASSLSEGAPYEQYF. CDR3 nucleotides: TGTGCCAGCAGTTTATCGGAGGGGGCACCCTACGAGCAGTACTTC.

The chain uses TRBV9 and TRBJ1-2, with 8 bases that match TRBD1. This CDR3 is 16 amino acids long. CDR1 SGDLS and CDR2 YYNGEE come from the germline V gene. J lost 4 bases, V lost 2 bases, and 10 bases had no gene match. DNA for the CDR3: TGTGCCAGCAGCGTTCTTCCGGGACAGGAGGGCTATGGCTACACCTTC. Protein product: CASSVLPGQEGYGYTF.

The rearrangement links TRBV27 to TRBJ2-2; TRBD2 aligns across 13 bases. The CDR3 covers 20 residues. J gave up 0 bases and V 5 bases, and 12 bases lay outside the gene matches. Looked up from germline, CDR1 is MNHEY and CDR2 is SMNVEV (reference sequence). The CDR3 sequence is CASSPTSGTSGASNTGELFF. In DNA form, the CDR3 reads TGTGCCAGCAGTCCTACATCCGGGACTAGCGGGGCGTCGAACACCGGGGAGCTGTTTTTT.

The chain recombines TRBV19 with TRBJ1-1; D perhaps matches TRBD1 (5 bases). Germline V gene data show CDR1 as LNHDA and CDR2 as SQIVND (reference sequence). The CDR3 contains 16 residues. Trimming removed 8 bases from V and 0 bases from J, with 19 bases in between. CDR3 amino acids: CASSPGRAGLNTEAFF. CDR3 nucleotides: TGTGCCAGTTCTCCGGGGCGGGCCGGGCTGAACACTGAAGCTTTCTTT.

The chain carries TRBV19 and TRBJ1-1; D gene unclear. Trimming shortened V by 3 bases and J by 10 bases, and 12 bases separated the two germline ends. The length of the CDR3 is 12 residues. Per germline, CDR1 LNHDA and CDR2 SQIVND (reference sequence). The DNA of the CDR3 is TGTGCCAGTAGTATTGGTGGGAGGCGAGCTTTCTTT. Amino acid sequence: CASSIGGRRAFF.

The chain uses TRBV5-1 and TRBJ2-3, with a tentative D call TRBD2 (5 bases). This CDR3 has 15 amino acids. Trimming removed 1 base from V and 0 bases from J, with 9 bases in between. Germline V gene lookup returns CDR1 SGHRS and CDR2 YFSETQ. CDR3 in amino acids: CASSLIARSTDTQYF. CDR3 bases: TGCGCCAGCAGCTTGATAGCGAGAAGCACAGATACGCAGTATTTT.

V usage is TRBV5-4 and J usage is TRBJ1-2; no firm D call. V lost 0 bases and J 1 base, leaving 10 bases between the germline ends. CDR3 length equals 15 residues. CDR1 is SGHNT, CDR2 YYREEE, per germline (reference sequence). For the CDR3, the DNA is TGTGCCAGCAGCTTGGGAGGAGGCGTTAACTATGGCTACACCTTC. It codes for CASSLGGGVNYGYTF.

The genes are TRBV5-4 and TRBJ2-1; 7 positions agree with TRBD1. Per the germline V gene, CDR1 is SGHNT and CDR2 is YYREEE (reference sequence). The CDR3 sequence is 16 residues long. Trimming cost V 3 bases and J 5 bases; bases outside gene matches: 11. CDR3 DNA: TGTGCCAGCAGCTCCTCCCCGGACAGGTCGCACAATGAGCAGTTCTTC. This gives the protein CASSSSPDRSHNEQFF.

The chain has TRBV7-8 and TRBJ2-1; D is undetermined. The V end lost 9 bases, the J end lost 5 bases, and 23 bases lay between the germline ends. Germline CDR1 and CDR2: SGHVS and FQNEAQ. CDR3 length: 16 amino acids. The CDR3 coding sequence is TGTGCCAGTGGAAGACCGGGTAGGGCAAATAACAATGAGCAGTTCTTC. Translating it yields CASGRPGRANNNEQFF.

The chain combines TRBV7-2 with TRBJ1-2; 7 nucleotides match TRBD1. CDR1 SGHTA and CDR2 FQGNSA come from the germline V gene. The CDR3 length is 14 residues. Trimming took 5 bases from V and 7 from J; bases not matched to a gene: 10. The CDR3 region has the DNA TGTGCCAGCAGCCTACGACAGGGATCGGGTGGCTACACCTTC. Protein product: CASSLRQGSGGYTF.

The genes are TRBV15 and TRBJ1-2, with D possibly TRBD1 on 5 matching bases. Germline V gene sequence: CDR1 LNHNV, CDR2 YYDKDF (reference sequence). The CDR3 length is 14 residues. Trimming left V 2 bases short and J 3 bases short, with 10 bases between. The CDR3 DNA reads TGTGCCACCAGCAGATCTGGGGGGGACTATGGCTACACCTTC. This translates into CATSRSGGDYGYTF.